The present entry profiles one TCR beta chain with its context. Authors' data handling: Amplified reference gene primers provided the basis for estimating nucleated cell counts. TCRdb's copy holds only in-frame clones and misses some; the assay was immunoSEQ multiplex PCR. The V and J calls and the clone size are those of that table, but D and trimming were determined from the DNA. Here the sample spans fewer than 300,000 clones, 83% being singletons. The sample comes from a study of blood T cell repertoires in COVID-19. In the study overall: Specimens from acute and convalescent COVID-19 originated in the United States, Italy and Spain. The analysed material was cDNA or gDNA that came from T cells, B-cell-depleted T cells, or PBMCs.

Sequencing was carried out using peripheral blood. This sequence was found in a woman between 65 and 79 years old with active or convalescent COVID-19.

CDR3 region: CASSFLAGGLPDTQYF. Here the CDR3 DNA reads TGTGCCAGCAGCTTCTTAGCGGGGGGCCTCCCAGATACGCAGTATTTT. The genes are TRBV11-1 and TRBJ2-3; 10 bases are a match to TRBD2. This CDR3 region has 16 residues. Germline CDR1 is SGHAT and CDR2 is FQDESV (reference sequence). Germline trimming cut 3 bases from V and 4 bases from J; bases unmatched to any gene: 7. Based on the CDR3 plus reference TRBV11-1 and TRBJ2-3, the full variable domain is EAEVAQSPRYKITEKSQAVAFWCDPISGHATLYWYRQILGQGPELLVQFQDESVVDDSQLPKDRFSAERLKGVDSTLKIQPAELGDSAMYLCASSFLAGGLPDTQYFGPGTRLTVL.